This is a list of T cell receptor beta chains from one sample in a study of blood T cells in healthy people across ages. TCRdb independently ran MiXCR on the 5' RACE reads; one entry per CDR3 protein. The sample holds about 780,000 distinct CDR3 sequences; 46% are singletons and the top ten take about a sixth. The sample taken for sequencing was blood. These receptor sequences come from an elderly man in good health. The CDR3 runs from the conserved cysteine through the conserved F or W. The D gene is left open where the match is weak. The size entry is marked missing in some rows and otherwise reads once, few, many or a size class.

V: TRBV6-2/TRBV6-3
D: TRBD1
J: TRBJ1-5
size: NA
DNA: TGTGCCGGCAGCCCCTCACCAGGGGGCAGAGACAATCAGCCCCAGCATTTT
CDR3: CAGSPSPGGRDNQPQHF

V: TRBV29-1
D: NA
J: TRBJ1-3
size: once
DNA: TGCAGCGTTATCAGCTCTGGAAACACCATATATTTT
CDR3: CSVISSGNTIYF

V: TRBV10-3
D: NA
J: TRBJ1-5
size: few
DNA: TGTGCCATCAGTGAGGGCAGGCCGAATCAGCCCCAGCATTTT
CDR3: CAISEGRPNQPQHF

V: TRBV4-1
D: TRBD2
J: TRBJ2-1
size: many
DNA: TGCGCCAGCAGACGGACTAGCGGAAGCTCCTACAATGAGCAGTTCTTC
CDR3: CASRRTSGSSYNEQFF

V: TRBV20-1
D: TRBD1
J: TRBJ2-5
size: NA
DNA: TGCAGTGCTACCTTACAGGGGCAAGAGACCCAGTACTTC
CDR3: CSATLQGQETQYF

V: TRBV15
D: NA
J: TRBJ2-7
size: few
DNA: TGTGCCACCAGCAAACTGACGGGACACTATTACGAGCAGTACTTC
CDR3: CATSKLTGHYYEQYF

V: TRBV20-1
D: NA
J: TRBJ2-3
size: many
DNA: TGCAGTGCTAGAGACTCGGGGGCTACGCAGTATTTT
CDR3: CSARDSGATQYF

V: TRBV6-1
D: TRBD2
J: TRBJ2-7
size: NA
DNA: TGTGCCAGCAGCGGAACACTTAGCGGGAGCTCCTACGAGCAGTACTTC
CDR3: CASSGTLSGSSYEQYF

V: TRBV6-6
D: TRBD2
J: TRBJ2-6
size: NA
DNA: TGTGCCAGCAGTTCAGTAGCGGGAGCGTTTGGGGCCAGCGTCCTGACTTTC
CDR3: CASSSVAGAFGASVLTF

V: TRBV7-9
D: NA
J: TRBJ2-5
size: NA
DNA: TGTGCCAGCAGCTTAAGGGACCTGAGGGAGACCCAGTACTTC
CDR3: CASSLRDLRETQYF

V: TRBV28
D: NA
J: TRBJ2-3
size: NA
DNA: TGTGCCAGCGGGAGAGAGACAGATACGCAGTATTTT
CDR3: CASGRETDTQYF

V: TRBV27
D: TRBD1
J: TRBJ2-1
size: few
DNA: TGTGCCAGCAGAGGGACAGGGGGGAGCGGGAGCTCCTACAATGAGCAGTTCTTC
CDR3: CASRGTGGSGSSYNEQFF

V: TRBV5-6
D: NA
J: TRBJ1-5
size: many
DNA: TGTGCCAGCAGCACGGGACTGATAAATCAGCCCCAGCATTTT
CDR3: CASSTGLINQPQHF

V: TRBV6-5
D: TRBD2
J: TRBJ2-1
size: few
DNA: TGTGCCAGCAGTTCTAACAGGGTCAAACTAGCGGGAGGGCCTTCCTACAATGAGCAGTTCTTC
CDR3: CASSSNRVKLAGGPSYNEQFF

V: TRBV30
D: NA
J: TRBJ2-7
size: NA
DNA: TGTGCCTGGAGTGTAGGCGGGGATGCCGAGCAGTACTTC
CDR3: CAWSVGGDAEQYF

V: TRBV20-1
D: NA
J: TRBJ2-7
size: NA
DNA: TGCAGTGCTAGAGATTTAGAGGGTGTCGGCTACGAGCAGTACTTC
CDR3: CSARDLEGVGYEQYF

V: TRBV7-2
D: NA
J: TRBJ2-7
size: few
DNA: TGTGCCAGCAGCCGGAGATACAACCTCAGGGGCTACGAGCAGTACTTC
CDR3: CASSRRYNLRGYEQYF

V: TRBV20-1
D: TRBD1
J: TRBJ2-3
size: NA
DNA: TGCAGTTCTAGTGTAACAGGGGGTCGGGATACGCAGTATTTT
CDR3: CSSSVTGGRDTQYF

V: TRBV6-5
D: TRBD2
J: TRBJ2-3
size: NA
DNA: TGTGCCAGCAAACGGGACTACTCCGTTGACACAGATACGCAGTATTTT
CDR3: CASKRDYSVDTDTQYF

V: TRBV29-1
D: TRBD1
J: TRBJ2-1
size: NA
DNA: TGCAGCGTTCTTATCTCCGGAGAGGGACAGCGAAATTACAATGAGCAGTTCTTC
CDR3: CSVLISGEGQRNYNEQFF

V: TRBV9
D: TRBD1
J: TRBJ1-2
size: NA
DNA: TGTGCCAGCAGCGTCGTGGCAGGGGGAGGCTACACCTTC
CDR3: CASSVVAGGGYTF

V: TRBV4-3
D: NA
J: TRBJ1-2
size: NA
DNA: TGCGCCAGCAGCCAAGATCATGGACACCGCAATTCTAACTATGGCTACACCTTC
CDR3: CASSQDHGHRNSNYGYTF

V: TRBV7-2
D: NA
J: TRBJ2-7
size: NA
DNA: TGTGCCAGCACCCAAAAGGGGGGCTCCTACGAGCAGTACTTC
CDR3: CASTQKGGSYEQYF

V: TRBV2
D: NA
J: TRBJ1-1
size: NA
DNA: TGTGCCAGCAGAAACCCGGGCCTGAACACTGAAGCTTTCTTT
CDR3: CASRNPGLNTEAFF

V: TRBV18
D: TRBD1
J: TRBJ2-3
size: NA
DNA: TGTGCCAGCTGCGACAGGGGGCTCGATACGCAGTATTTT
CDR3: CASCDRGLDTQYF

V: TRBV20-1
D: TRBD2
J: TRBJ2-5
size: NA
DNA: TGCAGTGCTAGAGGGTATCAAGGGACTAACGGCACCCAAGAGACCCAGTACTTC
CDR3: CSARGYQGTNGTQETQYF

V: TRBV27
D: NA
J: TRBJ2-7
size: few
DNA: TGTGCCAGCAGTCCCTGGGTTGATTCCTACGAGCAGTACTTC
CDR3: CASSPWVDSYEQYF

V: TRBV2
D: NA
J: TRBJ1-2
size: few
DNA: TGTGCCAGCAGTGAATACAGAAGCGCGGATGGCTACACCTTC
CDR3: CASSEYRSADGYTF

V: TRBV7-8
D: NA
J: TRBJ2-6
size: NA
DNA: TGTGCCAGCAGCTTAGGGCCTTTCTCTGGGGCCAACGTCCTGACTTTC
CDR3: CASSLGPFSGANVLTF

V: TRBV4-3
D: TRBD2
J: TRBJ2-3
size: NA
DNA: TGCGCCAGCAGCCTCCGAGCGGGAGGAGGGTCCACAGATACGCAGTATTTT
CDR3: CASSLRAGGGSTDTQYF

V: TRBV7-8
D: TRBD2
J: TRBJ2-1
size: NA
DNA: TGTGCCAGCGGCTTCGGGACTAGCGGGATTGATGAGCAGTTCTTC
CDR3: CASGFGTSGIDEQFF

V: TRBV25-1
D: TRBD2
J: TRBJ2-2
size: NA
DNA: TGTGCCAGCAGCCAACTAGCGGGAAACACCGGGGAGCTGTTTTTT
CDR3: CASSQLAGNTGELFF

V: TRBV7-6
D: NA
J: TRBJ2-7
size: NA
DNA: TGTGCCAGCAGCTCCGCGGGGGCCCTGAGCTCCTACGAGCAGTACTTC
CDR3: CASSSAGALSSYEQYF

V: TRBV5-1
D: NA
J: TRBJ2-7
size: NA
DNA: TGCGCCAGCAGCTATACTGACGGCTACGAGCAGTACTTC
CDR3: CASSYTDGYEQYF

V: TRBV29-1
D: TRBD2
J: TRBJ2-7
size: few
DNA: TGCAGCGTTGGTTGGGTAGCGGGAGATCGGTCCTACGAGCAGTACTTC
CDR3: CSVGWVAGDRSYEQYF

V: TRBV28
D: NA
J: TRBJ2-3
size: NA
DNA: TGTGCCGGCAGTGGCCCACAGGGTAGTACGCAGTATTTT
CDR3: CAGSGPQGSTQYF

V: TRBV6-5
D: NA
J: TRBJ1-6
size: NA
DNA: TGTGCCAGCAGTTACTCCCGAGAGGTTTCGATCTATTCACCCCTCCACTTT
CDR3: CASSYSREVSIYSPLHF

V: TRBV14
D: NA
J: TRBJ2-1
size: NA
DNA: TGTGCCAGCAGCCAACCCGGAGGGGTCCACAATGAGCAGTTCTTC
CDR3: CASSQPGGVHNEQFF

V: TRBV27
D: NA
J: TRBJ2-5
size: NA
DNA: TGTGCCAGCAGTGATATTACTAGCCAAGAGACCCAGTACTTC
CDR3: CASSDITSQETQYF

V: TRBV7-2
D: NA
J: TRBJ1-2
size: NA
DNA: TGTGCCAGCAGCCTAATCCAAGGACGGCCCAACTATGGCTACACCTTC
CDR3: CASSLIQGRPNYGYTF

V: TRBV19
D: NA
J: TRBJ2-3
size: NA
DNA: TGTGCCAGTAGTATAGACCGGGGCGGATCAAATACGCAGTATTTT
CDR3: CASSIDRGGSNTQYF

V: TRBV6-2/TRBV6-3
D: NA
J: TRBJ1-1
size: few
DNA: TGTGCCAGCAGTGATACAGGGCTCACTGAAGCTTTCTTT
CDR3: CASSDTGLTEAFF

V: TRBV30
D: NA
J: TRBJ1-6
size: NA
DNA: TGTGCCTGGAGGAAGACTGATAATTCACCCCTCCACTTT
CDR3: CAWRKTDNSPLHF

V: TRBV28
D: NA
J: TRBJ1-4
size: NA
DNA: TGTGCCAGCAGTTTACCACAGGGCGGCGAAAAACTGTTTTTT
CDR3: CASSLPQGGEKLFF

V: TRBV7-2
D: TRBD1
J: TRBJ2-2
size: NA
DNA: TGTGCCAGCAGCGTTACGACAGGGGGCGGCACCGGGGAGCTGTTTTTT
CDR3: CASSVTTGGGTGELFF

V: TRBV4-2
D: NA
J: TRBJ1-2
size: NA
DNA: TGTGCCAGCAGCCAGGGGTCCGCAGCCCAATCAGGCTTCTATGGCTACACCTTC
CDR3: CASSQGSAAQSGFYGYTF

V: TRBV7-8
D: TRBD2
J: TRBJ2-5
size: NA
DNA: TGTGCCAGCAGCTTAGACCGTAGCGGGAGCCTCCAAGAGACCCAGTACTTC
CDR3: CASSLDRSGSLQETQYF

V: TRBV15
D: TRBD1
J: TRBJ2-7
size: NA
DNA: TGTGCCACCAGCAGTCCCGACAGGGTGAGCGACGAGCAGTACTTC
CDR3: CATSSPDRVSDEQYF

V: TRBV29-1
D: NA
J: TRBJ2-7
size: NA
DNA: TGCAGCGTTTTGGGGGTTTCCTACGAGCAGTACTTC
CDR3: CSVLGVSYEQYF

V: TRBV11-2
D: NA
J: TRBJ2-1
size: NA
DNA: TGTGCCAGCAGCTCAGCCCCGGTTGGCAGGGGTTTCAATGAGCAGTTCTTC
CDR3: CASSSAPVGRGFNEQFF

V: TRBV6-6
D: TRBD1
J: TRBJ1-5
size: few
DNA: TGTGCCAGCAGAGGGGGCGGACAGATCAATCAGCCCCAGCATTTT
CDR3: CASRGGGQINQPQHF